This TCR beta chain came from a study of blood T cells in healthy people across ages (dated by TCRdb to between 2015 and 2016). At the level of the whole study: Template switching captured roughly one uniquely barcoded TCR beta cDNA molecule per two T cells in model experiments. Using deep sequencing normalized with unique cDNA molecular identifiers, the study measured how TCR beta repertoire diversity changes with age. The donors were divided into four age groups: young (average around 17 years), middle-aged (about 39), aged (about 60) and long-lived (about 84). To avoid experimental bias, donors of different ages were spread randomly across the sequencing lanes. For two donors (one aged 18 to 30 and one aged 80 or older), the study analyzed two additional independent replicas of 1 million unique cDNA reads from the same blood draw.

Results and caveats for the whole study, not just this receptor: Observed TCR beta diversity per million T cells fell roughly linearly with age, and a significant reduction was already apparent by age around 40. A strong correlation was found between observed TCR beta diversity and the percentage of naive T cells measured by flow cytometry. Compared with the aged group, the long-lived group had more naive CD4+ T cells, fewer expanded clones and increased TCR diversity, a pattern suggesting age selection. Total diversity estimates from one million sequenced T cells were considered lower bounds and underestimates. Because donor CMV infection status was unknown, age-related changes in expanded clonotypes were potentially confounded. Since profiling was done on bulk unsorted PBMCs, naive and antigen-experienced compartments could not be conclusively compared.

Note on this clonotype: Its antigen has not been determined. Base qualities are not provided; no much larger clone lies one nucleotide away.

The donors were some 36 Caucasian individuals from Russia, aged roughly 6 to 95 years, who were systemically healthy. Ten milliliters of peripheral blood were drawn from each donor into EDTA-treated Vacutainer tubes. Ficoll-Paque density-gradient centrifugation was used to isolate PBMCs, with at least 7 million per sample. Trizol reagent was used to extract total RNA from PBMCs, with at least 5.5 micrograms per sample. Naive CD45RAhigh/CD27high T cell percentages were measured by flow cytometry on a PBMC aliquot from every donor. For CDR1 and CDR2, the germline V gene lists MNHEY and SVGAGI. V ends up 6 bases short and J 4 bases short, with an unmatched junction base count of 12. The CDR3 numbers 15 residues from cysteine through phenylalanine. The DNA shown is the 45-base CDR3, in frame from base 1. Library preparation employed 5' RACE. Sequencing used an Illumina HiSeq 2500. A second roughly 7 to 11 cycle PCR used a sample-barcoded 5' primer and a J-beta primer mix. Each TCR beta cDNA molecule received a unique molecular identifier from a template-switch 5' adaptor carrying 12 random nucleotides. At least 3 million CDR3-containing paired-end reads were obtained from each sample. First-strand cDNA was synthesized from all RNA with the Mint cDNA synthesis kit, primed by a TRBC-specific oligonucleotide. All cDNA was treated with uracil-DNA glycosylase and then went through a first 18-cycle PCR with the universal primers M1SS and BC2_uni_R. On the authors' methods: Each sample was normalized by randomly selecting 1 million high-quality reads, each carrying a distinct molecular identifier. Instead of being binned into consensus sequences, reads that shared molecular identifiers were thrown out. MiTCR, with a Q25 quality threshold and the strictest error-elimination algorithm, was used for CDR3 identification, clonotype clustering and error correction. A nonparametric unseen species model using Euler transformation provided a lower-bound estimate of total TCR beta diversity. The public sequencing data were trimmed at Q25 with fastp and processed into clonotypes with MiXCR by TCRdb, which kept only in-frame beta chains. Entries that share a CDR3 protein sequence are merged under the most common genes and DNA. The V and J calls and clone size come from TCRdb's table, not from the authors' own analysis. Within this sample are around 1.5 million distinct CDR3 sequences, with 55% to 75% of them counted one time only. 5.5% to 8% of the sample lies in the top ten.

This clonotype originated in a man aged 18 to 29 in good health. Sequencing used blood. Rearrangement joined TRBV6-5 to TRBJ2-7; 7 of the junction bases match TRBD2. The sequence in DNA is TGTGCCAGCAGCTGGAGGACGAGCGGGAATTACGAGCAGTACTTC. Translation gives CASSWRTSGNYEQYF.